Shown below are 16 T cell receptor beta chains from a single sample sequenced in a study of neoadjuvant anti-PD-1 for oral cavity cancer. TCRdb's copy holds only in-frame clones and misses some; the assay was immunoSEQ multiplex PCR. The table has 35,000 to 40,000 clones, about 36% seen once. Time point described: after neoadjuvant nivolumab, at surgical resection. The sequencing here drew on tumor tissue, taken after nivolumab (anti-PD-1) treatment. The source of these receptors is a person aged 35 to 85 with oral cavity squamous cell carcinoma.

The rearrangement joins TRBV9 to TRBJ1-1; D remains ambiguous. The CDR3 is 17 residues long. Germline CDR1 reads SGDLS; CDR2 reads YYNGEE. V was cut by 0 bases and J by 1 base, with 16 bases left in between. CDR3 loop: CASSVAEDRLPNTEAFF. CDR3 nucleotide sequence: TGTGCCAGCAGCGTAGCAGAGGACCGCCTCCCGAACACTGAAGCTTTCTTT.

This clone turned up a few times. The chain joins TRBV5-1 to TRBJ2-1, with TRBD2 identical over 9 bases. V shed 1 base and J 4 bases; nucleotides not matched to a gene: 3. The CDR3 is 15 amino acids. Per germline, CDR1 SGHRS and CDR2 YFSETQ. In DNA form, the CDR3 reads TGCGCCAGCAGCTTGTCTAGCGGGAATTACAATGAGCAGTTCTTC. Its translation: CASSLSSGNYNEQFF. The whole variable domain, filled in from reference TRBV5-1 and TRBJ2-1, reads KAGVTQTPRYLIKTRGQQVTLSCSPISGHRSVSWYQQTPGQGLQFLFEYFSETQRNKGNFPGRFSGRQFSNSRSEMNVSTLELGDSALYLCASSLSSGNYNEQFFGPGTRLTVL.

V usage is TRBV7-2 and J usage is TRBJ2-7; no definite D call. V shed 3 bases and J shed 0 bases, with 9 bases lying between them. Per the germline V gene, CDR1 is SGHTA and CDR2 is FQGNSA. The CDR3 spans 14 residues. The CDR3 spells CASSFIRASYEQYF. The CDR3 DNA follows: TGTGCCAGCAGCTTCATCCGGGCCTCCTACGAGCAGTACTTC. Variable domain in full (rest from reference TRBV7-2 and TRBJ2-7): GAGVSQSPSNKVTEKGKDVELRCDPISGHTALYWYRQSLGQGLEFLIYFQGNSAPDKSGLPSDRFSAERTGGSVSTLTIQRTQQEDSAVYLCASSFIRASYEQYFGPGTRLTVT.

V usage is TRBV28 and J usage is TRBJ1-5, with D unresolved. The CDR3 has 13 residues. Germline CDR1 is MDHEN and CDR2 is SYDVKM. V was cut by 6 bases and J by 0 bases, with 6 bases left in between. CDR3 nucleotide sequence: TGTGCCAGCAGGACCAATAGCAATCAGCCCCAGCATTTT. It yields the protein CASRTNSNQPQHF.

At least ten counts were recorded for this clone. V usage is TRBV14 and J usage is TRBJ2-3; D is perhaps TRBD1 (5 bases). Deletions cut 1 base from V and 0 bases from J, with 8 bases between. This CDR3 region has 15 residues. Germline assignment: CDR1 SGHDN and CDR2 FVKESK. CDR3 amino acids: CASSQAWGSTDTQYF. CDR3 sequence (DNA): TGTGCCAGCAGCCAAGCGTGGGGCAGCACAGATACGCAGTATTTT.

V gene TRBV19 combines with J gene TRBJ1-5; D is uncertain. The CDR3 is 13 amino acids. Germline CDR1 and CDR2: LNHDA and SQIVND (reference sequence). V lost 7 bases and J lost 7, with 14 bases in between. CDR3 sequence: CASNAVIEQPQHF. The DNA of the CDR3 is TGTGCCAGTAACGCAGTTATAGAACAGCCCCAGCATTTT.

The V call is TRBV13, the J call TRBJ1-1; no reliable D call. V dropped 5 bases and J dropped 0 bases, with 10 bases sitting between them. The length of the CDR3 is 14 residues. Germline V CDR1 and CDR2: PRHDT, FYEKMQ (reference sequence). The CDR3 bases are TGTGCCAGCAGCCCTTGGACGGTGAACACTGAAGCTTTCTTT. Translation gives CASSPWTVNTEAFF.

This clone was seen more than once but under ten times. The rearrangement uses TRBV7-9 and TRBJ2-7; D perhaps matches TRBD1 (5 bases). V was cut by 4 bases and J by 7 bases, with 11 bases left in between. This CDR3 spans 12 amino acids. Germline V gene sequence: CDR1 SEHNR, CDR2 FQNEAQ (reference sequence). CDR3 sequence (DNA): TGTGCCAGCAGCTCTCAGGGATGGGAGCAGTACTTC. Its protein product is CASSSQGWEQYF.

The genes are TRBV11-2 and TRBJ1-2; D is perhaps TRBD1 (6 bases). Germline V lookup: CDR1 SGHAT, CDR2 FQNNGV. CDR3 length equals 13 residues. V dropped 5 bases and J dropped 2 bases, with 9 bases sitting between them. For the CDR3, the DNA is TGTGCCAGCAGCGCCGACAGGAACTATGGCTACACCTTC. Amino acids: CASSADRNYGYTF.

V is TRBV6-6 and J is TRBJ1-5, with D possibly matching TRBD1 (5 bases). V was clipped by 6 bases and J by 5 bases, with 11 bases between them. The length of the CDR3 is 13 residues. The germline CDR1 and CDR2 sequences are MNHNY and SVGAGI (reference sequence). CDR3 DNA: TGTGCCAGCAGGAGGGGCCGCGATCAGCCCCAGCATTTT. This sequence encodes CASRRGRDQPQHF.

This clone was picked up a small number of times. V and J are TRBV6-5 and TRBJ1-2, with D possibly TRBD1 on 5 matching bases. V was cut by 8 bases and J by 8 bases, with 15 bases left in between. In germline, CDR1 is MNHEY, CDR2 SVGAGI. The CDR3 is 12 amino acids. CDR3 in amino acids: CASGGEGYGYTF. DNA for the CDR3: TGTGCCAGCGGGGGGGAGGGCTACGGCTACACCTTC.

V and J are TRBV2 and TRBJ2-1, with TRBD1 matching over 7 bases. CDR1 and CDR2 (germline): SNHLY, FYNNEI. Unmatched junction bases numbered 14, after V lost 9 bases and J lost 12 bases. CDR3 length: 13 amino acids. This chain's CDR3 is CASFPRGISVQFF. The CDR3 DNA is TGTGCCAGTTTTCCCAGGGGGATCTCAGTGCAGTTCTTC. The variable domain in full, with the rest retrieved from reference TRBV2 and TRBJ2-1, is EPEVTQTPSHQVTQMGQEVILRCVPISNHLYFYWYRQILGQKVEFLVSFYNNEISEKSEIFDDQFSVERPDGSNFTLKIRSTKLEDSAMYFCASFPRGISVQFFGPGTRLTVL.

This clone was observed a few times. The rearrangement uses TRBV27 and TRBJ1-1; D is ambiguous. The CDR3 runs 15 residues. The V and J ends lost 2 bases and 1 base respectively, with 11 bases between them. Germline V gene lookup returns CDR1 MNHEY and CDR2 SMNVEV (reference sequence). The CDR3 protein is CASSLGSLGNTEAFF. The CDR3 coding sequence is TGTGCCAGCAGTTTAGGGAGCTTAGGGAACACTGAAGCTTTCTTT.

This chain links TRBV5-4 with TRBJ2-1; 8 bases are a match to TRBD1. This CDR3 has 15 amino acids. Germline-derived CDR1 and CDR2 are SGHNT and YYREEE (reference sequence). Unmatched junction bases numbered 12, after V lost 4 bases and J lost 9 bases. DNA for the CDR3: TGTGCCAGCAGCCGACGACAGGGGAACTCCCCTGAGCAGTTCTTC. Residues: CASSRRQGNSPEQFF. Full variable domain (rest looked up from reference TRBV5-4 and TRBJ2-1): ETGVTQSPTHLIKTRGQQVTLRCSSQSGHNTVSWYQQALGQGPQFIFQYYREEENGRGNFPPRFSGLQFPNYSSELNVNALELDDSALYLCASSRRQGNSPEQFFGPGTRLTVL.

The sample holds a few counts of this clone. V is TRBV6-1 and J is TRBJ2-1; perhaps TRBD2 as D (5 bases). The CDR3 spans 12 residues. The V and J ends lost 4 bases and 10 bases respectively, with 11 bases between them. CDR1 MNHNS and CDR2 SASEGT come from the germline V gene. The CDR3 nucleotides are TGTGCCAGCAGTGGAGGTCGGAGGGAGCAGTTCTTC. Translation gives CASSGGRREQFF.

There are many counts of this clone. The CDR3 nucleotides read TGTGCCAGCAGGCTTCCTCCTGGGGACAGGGGGTACAATGAGCAGTTCTTC. It codes for CASRLPPGDRGYNEQFF. The rearrangement joins TRBV27 to TRBJ2-1, with TRBD1 identical over 11 bases. V was clipped by 6 bases and J by 4 bases; unmatched bases: 11. Germline values: CDR1 MNHEY, CDR2 SMNVEV (reference sequence). This CDR3 contains 17 residues.